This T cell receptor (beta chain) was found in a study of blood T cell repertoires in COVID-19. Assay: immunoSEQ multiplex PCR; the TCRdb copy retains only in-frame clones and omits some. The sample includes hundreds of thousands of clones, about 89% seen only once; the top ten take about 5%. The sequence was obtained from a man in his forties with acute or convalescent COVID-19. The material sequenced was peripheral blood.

The chain's CDR3 is CASSSGTITYNEQFF. DNA for the CDR3: TGCGCCAGCAGCTCCGGGACTATAACCTACAATGAGCAGTTCTTC. The V gene is TRBV5-1, the J gene TRBJ2-1, with 7 bases fitting TRBD2. Per germline, CDR1 SGHRS and CDR2 YFSETQ. The CDR3 runs 15 residues. With 3 bases clipped from V and 2 bases from J, the junction kept 5 bases outside the gene matches. Looking up the rest from reference TRBV5-1 and TRBJ2-1 gives the full variable domain: KAGVTQTPRYLIKTRGQQVTLSCSPISGHRSVSWYQQTPGQGLQFLFEYFSETQRNKGNFPGRFSGRQFSNSRSEMNVSTLELGDSALYLCASSSGTITYNEQFFGPGTRLTVL.